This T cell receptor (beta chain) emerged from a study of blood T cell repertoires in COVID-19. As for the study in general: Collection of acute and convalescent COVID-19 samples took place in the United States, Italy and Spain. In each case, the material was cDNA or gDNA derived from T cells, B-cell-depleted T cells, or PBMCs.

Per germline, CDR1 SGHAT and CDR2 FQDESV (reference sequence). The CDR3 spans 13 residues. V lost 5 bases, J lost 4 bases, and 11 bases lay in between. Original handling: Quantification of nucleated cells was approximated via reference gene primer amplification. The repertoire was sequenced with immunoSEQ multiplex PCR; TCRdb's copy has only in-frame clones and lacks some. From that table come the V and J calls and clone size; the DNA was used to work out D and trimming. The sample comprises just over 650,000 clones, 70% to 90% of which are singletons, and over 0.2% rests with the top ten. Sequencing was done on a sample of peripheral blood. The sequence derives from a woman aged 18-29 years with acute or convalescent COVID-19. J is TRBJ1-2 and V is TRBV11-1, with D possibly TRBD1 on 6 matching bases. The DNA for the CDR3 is TGTGCCAGCAGCCCGGGACATCGCTATGGCTACACCTTC. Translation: CASSPGHRYGYTF.